Included here is one T cell receptor (beta chain) sequence, with context. Antigen unknown. Germline lookup yields CDR1 SGHRS and CDR2 YFSETQ. The CDR3 has 15 residues. Trimming pared 4 bases from V and 1 base from J, leaving 12 bases between. Sequencing used immunoSEQ multiplex PCR; TCRdb keeps in-frame clones, though not all of them. Of approximately 140,000 clones in the sample, 86% were seen once. This record belongs to a study of cytomegalovirus exposure and HLA in healthy donors. Study results and limitations: Among the CMV-associated chains, a few were confirmed in vitro as specific for CMV antigens. Many donors shared some public TCRs, even though most TCR sequences were rare. Reports showed the classifier diagnosing cytomegalovirus status with high specificity and sensitivity. Subsequent analysis showed first-cohort TCR clusters tending to co-occur in approximately 120 validation repertoires.

V is TRBV5-1 and J is TRBJ1-5, with D maybe TRBD1 (6 bases). Sequenced input: PBMCs. The sequence came from a man aged 18 to 30 in good health and CMV-seronegative. DNA of the CDR3: TGCGCCAGCAGCCTGGACAGTCCGAGCAATCAGCCCCAGCATTTT. Its translation is CASSLDSPSNQPQHF.